This TCR beta chain is from a study of blood T cell repertoires in COVID-19. Whole-study context: Material from acute and convalescent COVID-19 was sourced from the United States, Italy and Spain. Sources were T cells, B-cell-depleted T cells, or PBMCs; the material itself was cDNA or gDNA.

As originally analysed: Researchers report that nucleated cell counts were estimated from reference gene primer amplification. Produced via immunoSEQ multiplex PCR; TCRdb's table is partial and in-frame only. V and J calls and clone size come straight from that table; D and trimming were deduced from the DNA. The sample consists of more than 95,000 clones, roughly four fifths of them appearing once. CDR1 is LGHNA, CDR2 YNFKEQ, per germline. The CDR3 contains 15 residues. Trimming left V 0 bases short and J 4 bases short, with 9 bases between. Sequenced sample: peripheral blood. The chain recombines TRBV4-2 with TRBJ1-4; no definite D call. The receptor was isolated from a man aged 45-65 years with acute or convalescent COVID-19. The CDR3 coding sequence is TGTGCCAGCAGCCAAGATCCCGGGAGTAATGAAAAACTGTTTTTT. As protein: CASSQDPGSNEKLFF.